The 10 T cell receptor beta chains listed next were all sequenced from one sample in a study of cytomegalovirus exposure and HLA in healthy donors. Primers for the PCR totalled 60 Vbeta and 13 Jbeta. Sequencing used immunoSEQ multiplex PCR; TCRdb keeps in-frame clones, though not all of them. The sample lists roughly 180,000 clones; roughly 85% were seen once. Sequencing was performed on PBMCs. The receptors here all came from a male donor in good health and CMV-seronegative.

The J gene is TRBJ2-4, the V gene TRBV28; 7 nucleotides line up with TRBD1. Trimming cost V 7 bases and J 5 bases; bases outside gene matches: 8. Germline V gene sequence: CDR1 MDHEN, CDR2 SYDVKM. The CDR3 is made up of 14 amino acids. In DNA, the CDR3 is TGTGCCAGCACTTCCGGGACAGTCCAAAACATTCAGTACTTC. Residues: CASTSGTVQNIQYF.

The rearrangement uses TRBV15 and TRBJ2-5; D is perhaps TRBD1 (5 bases). The length of the CDR3 is 15 residues. V was trimmed by 3 bases and J by 8 bases, leaving 19 bases between them. Germline CDR1 LNHNV, CDR2 YYDKDF (reference sequence). As DNA, the CDR3 is TGTGCCACCAGCAGGGCCGTCGGCTACACAGGAACCCAGTACTTC. The encoded protein is CATSRAVGYTGTQYF.

This clone has only a few counts. The chain employs TRBV5-1 and TRBJ2-7; no definite D call. The CDR3 loop spans 14 amino acids. Germline V gives CDR1 SGHRS, CDR2 YFSETQ. V shed 0 bases and J shed 2 bases, with 9 bases lying between them. As DNA, the CDR3 is TGCGCCAGCAGCTTGGGCCCAGAAACCTACGAGCAGTACTTC. This encodes CASSLGPETYEQYF.

Comments on this clone: Mismatch with germline at one junction end may stem from a read error. This chain uses TRBV7-8 with TRBJ1-2; D is uncertain. Germline V gene sequence: CDR1 SGHVS, CDR2 FQNEAQ. The CDR3 totals 15 residues. CDR3 amino acids: CASSLVPETNYGYAF. Written as DNA, the CDR3 is TGTGCCAGCAGCTTAGTTCCAGAAACTAACTATGGCTACGCCTTC. Filled out from reference TRBV7-8 and TRBJ1-2, the complete variable domain reads GAGVSQSPRYKVAKRGQDVALRCDPISGHVSLFWYQQALGQGPEFLTYFQNEAQLDKSGLPSDRFFAERPEGSVSTLKIQRTQQEDSAVYLCASSLVPETNYGYAFGSGTRLTVV.

The V and J genes are TRBV19 and TRBJ1-2; no clear D gene. Germline V gene lookup returns CDR1 LNHDA and CDR2 SQIVND (reference sequence). The CDR3 is made up of 16 amino acids. V lost 0 bases and J lost 2, with 13 bases in between. CDR3 loop: CASSIDLYRENYGYTF. CDR3 DNA: TGTGCCAGTAGTATAGATCTCTATCGGGAGAACTATGGCTACACCTTC.

This clone was counted a few times. The rearrangement uses TRBV6-6 and TRBJ2-6; no definite D call. CDR3 length: 14 amino acids. V was pared by 5 bases and J by 0 bases, with 5 bases between. Germline CDR1 reads MNHNY; CDR2 reads SVGAGI (reference sequence). The DNA for the CDR3 is TGTGCCAGCAGTCGGAGCTCTGGGGCCAACGTCCTGACTTTC. Its protein is CASSRSSGANVLTF.

This rearrangement joins TRBV2 to TRBJ2-7, with 9 bases aligning to TRBD1. Germline CDR1 is SNHLY and CDR2 is FYNNEI. This CDR3 contains 13 residues. Trimming removed 8 bases from V and 5 bases from J; junction bases left unmatched: 7. The chain's CDR3 is CASHLDRGNEQYF. The CDR3 nucleotides read TGTGCCAGCCACCTGGACAGGGGCAACGAGCAGTACTTC.

The J gene is TRBJ1-6, the V gene TRBV4-1; D is unresolved. CDR1 MGHRA and CDR2 YSYEKL come from the germline V gene. CDR3 length: 15 residues. V was clipped by 1 base and J by 8 bases, with 12 bases between them. CDR3 in amino acids: CASSQAGVSYSPLHF. The DNA for the CDR3 is TGCGCCAGCAGCCAAGCGGGAGTCTCGTATTCACCCCTCCACTTT.

This chain joins TRBV2 and TRBJ2-7, with 11 bases identical to TRBD1. Losses at the gene ends were 6 bases for V and 2 bases for J; bases not matched to a gene: 3. CDR1 and CDR2 from the germline V gene are SNHLY and FYNNEI. This CDR3 region has 14 residues. DNA of the CDR3: TGTGCCAGCAGGTTGGACAGGGGGCCCTACGAGCAGTACTTC. This encodes CASRLDRGPYEQYF. The whole variable domain, filled in from reference TRBV2 and TRBJ2-7, reads EPEVTQTPSHQVTQMGQEVILRCVPISNHLYFYWYRQILGQKVEFLVSFYNNEISEKSEIFDDQFSVERPDGSNFTLKIRSTKLEDSAMYFCASRLDRGPYEQYFGPGTRLTVT.

V and J are TRBV28 and TRBJ1-4, with 8 bases lining up with TRBD1. CDR3 length: 14 amino acids. Germline V gene sequence: CDR1 MDHEN, CDR2 SYDVKM. V shed 5 bases and J 8 bases; nucleotides not matched to a gene: 7. CDR3 nucleotide sequence: TGTGCCAGCAGTGAGGACAGGGTACGCGAAAAACTGTTTTTT. Its protein product is CASSEDRVREKLFF.